One T cell receptor beta chain is described in this entry. Antigen unknown. This record belongs to a study of T cell responses to AZD1222 COVID-19 vaccine. Study background: The analysis combined second doses at about 4 or about 12 weeks.

Broader study findings: Mostly white British, mostly female donors; authors suggested clonal diversity may be underestimated. The repertoires were collected only after the peak T cell response. Reports indicate that nearly half of spike-specific TCRs are directed at unmutated variant regions.

The repertoire was sequenced with immunoSEQ multiplex PCR; TCRdb's copy has only in-frame clones and lacks some. The table lists around 130,000 clones, approximately 90% of them singletons. Germline loops: CDR1 MDHEN, CDR2 SYDVKM. CDR3 size: 14 residues. The V end was cut by 5 bases, the J end by 8 bases, with 18 bases between. The sample here was peripheral blood, taken on day 0 of AZD1222 vaccination. The receptor's source is an adult in good health. The chain links TRBV28 to TRBJ1-1; unclear D gene. The CDR3 protein is CASSPPPTPKEAFF. For the CDR3, the DNA is TGTGCCAGCAGTCCCCCTCCGACACCCAAGGAAGCTTTCTTT.